This note documents a single T cell receptor beta chain sequence. Its antigen is not yet known. Base quality data are lacking; no much larger clone is found one base away. This entry belongs to a study of cytomegalovirus exposure and HLA in healthy donors (dated by TCRdb to the late 2010s). A note on the overall study: An earlier analysis of approximately 590 of the donors reported approximately 270 Gb of sequence data and 117 million unique TCR beta sequences from about 180 million T cells. The study aimed to test whether signatures of past pathogen exposure could be identified by cataloging public T cell receptors. To predict cytomegalovirus infection status, the study combined high-throughput TCR immunosequencing, statistical association of individual TCRs with disease status, and machine learning. The number of typed donors differed by locus: 629-630 for A, B, C, DRB1 and DQB1; approximately 520 for DQA1; approximately 610 for DPA1; and some 430 for DPB1. Genome-wide SNP genotypes for about three fifths of the roughly 670 donors were used in a later genetic analysis, which treated that subset as a discovery cohort. HLA typing covered class I and class II loci at four-digit resolution. Rather than using new phenotypic data, the later analysis identified candidate immune exposures from TCR beta sequences and from how often those sequences occurred across donors. All discovery cohort repertoires had been generated on a single sequencing platform. A later analysis re-examined previously published TCR beta repertoires from just over 650 donors and added high-resolution HLA genotyping to investigate patterns of TCR occurrence. Of the roughly 400 genotyped donors, about 80% fell in the genetic ancestry cluster associated with self-reported Caucasian donors. Among 350 to 400 genotyped donors of the cohort, an average of about 240,000 unique TCR beta nucleotide sequences were sequenced per donor, 15% to 20% of them non-productive. About 280 gigabases of sequencing data and 75 million to 85 million unique TCR sequences made up an early release that covered some 640 HLA-typed donors. The study profiled the T cell repertoires of around 700 subjects by immunosequencing and related them to cytomegalovirus serostatus. An earlier analysis of 587 of the donors applied high-throughput TCR beta sequencing to assess whether each TCR beta V gene segment acted as functional or pseudogenic. Several DR-DQ haplotypes were handled as single units for association and clustering because linkage in the cohort was strong. Besides the first cohort of 500 to 700 subjects, a separate validation cohort made up of 120 different subjects was used. Donor age, sex, ethnicity and CMV serostatus were compiled together with the repertoire data.

The method was the immunoSEQ multiplex PCR assay. A mixture of 60 forward primers for TCR Vbeta segments and 13 reverse primers for TCR Jbeta segments was used in the multiplex PCR. The CDR3 region of rearranged TCR beta genes was amplified from genomic DNA by a multiplex PCR assay. The amplified TCR beta libraries were sequenced on the Illumina HiSeq System as 87-base-pair reads. The paper's data handling went like this. A later analysis counted approximately 74 million unique TCR beta chains across the 670 or so repertoires, and roughly 9.9 million of these chains were shared by at least two donors. To remove PCR and sequencing errors, raw reads were error-corrected and collapsed into unique sequences using a nearest-neighbor algorithm that merged closely related sequences. To assign V, D and J gene segments, CDR3 sequences were aligned to IMGT reference sequences. For a sequence to be retained, at least a six-nucleotide match to both a V gene segment and a J gene segment was required. Rearrangements were classified as productive when the CDR3 lacked stop codons and remained in frame with V and J, and all other rearrangements were classified as non-productive. CDR3 was defined according to IMGT convention as the region running from the second conserved V-encoded cysteine to the conserved J-encoded phenylalanine. The earlier analysis of fewer than 750 of the donors excluded sequences that lacked an unambiguous match to a single V gene segment. An earlier analysis of a few hundred of the donors called V segments functional above 56.7% productive rearrangements and segregating when the between-donor standard deviation exceeded 5%. A statistical classification framework was built for diagnosing cytomegalovirus status from the catalog of TCR beta chain sequences. A later analysis assigned V and J genes by comparing TCR nucleotide sequences with IMGT/GENE-DB human TR gene sequences. The TCRdist pipeline was used in a later analysis to assign CDR3 sequences and most-parsimonious VDJ recombination scenarios. A later analysis defined each TCR beta chain by its CDR3 amino acid sequence plus V-gene family, and excluded reads lacking a unique V-gene family. In a later analysis, 550 to 650 highly shared, low-generation-probability nucleotide sequences were removed to address suspected cross-contamination and a sequencing artifact. In a later analysis, a clonal expansion index was calculated for each public chain from normalized within-repertoire ranks of inferred template counts. In a later analysis, generation probabilities were computed using a VDJ recombination model fitted to out-of-frame rearrangements, and the results were checked against IGoR. In a later analysis, TCR-TCR, TCR-HLA and TCR-CMV co-occurrence was scored with hypergeometric tests, and a repertoire-size bias correction was applied to TCR pairs. To estimate false discovery rates, a later analysis permuted the HLA or CMV assignments 20 times. A later analysis grouped co-occurring TCRs with DBSCAN, adding TCRdist sequence similarity when clustering within HLA-allele-positive subsets. Repertoires with fewer than 30,000 or more than 120,000 public chains were left out of co-occurrence clustering, as were a handful of repertoires with anomalous nucleotide sharing. The source is immuneACCESS, and TCRdb retained only in-frame sequences with V and J called. Part of the clones is not carried over; for the studies checked, unresolved V genes explain less than half of this, and the remainder is unexplained. V and J calls and clone size are given by that table; D and trimming were obtained from the DNA. The sample yields roughly 100,000 clones; approximately 71% were counted once. The biggest ten clones account for approximately 15% of the sample.

From V the trimming removes 3 bases and from J it removes 6 bases, while the gene matches leave 7 bases of the junction unaccounted for. CDR1 and CDR2 (SGDLS, YYNGEE) derive from the germline V gene. The CDR3 sequence holds 14 residues, the cysteine and phenylalanine included. Only the CDR3 portion is preserved as DNA: 42 bases, with reading frame beginning at the first base. The cohort consisted of some 670 healthy bone marrow donors. Cohort members were all nominally healthy when sampled, although unrecorded immune exposures were likely present. The donor was CMV seropositive and belonged to the group of over 250 seropositive cohort members. Every donor gave a peripheral blood sample, and the peripheral blood mononuclear cells from that sample were used for TCR beta sequencing. Genomic DNA was extracted from the blood cell samples with the Qiagen DNeasy Blood Extraction Kit. The study at large found these results: Strong co-occurrence of HLA alleles, especially DR and DQ, made assigning TCR associations to individual alleles difficult. The earlier analysis of approximately 560 of the donors excluded 15 to 20 rarely observed V segments, including chromosome 9 orphons, because counts were too low. A further reported finding was that TCR beta sequences accurately predicted the HLA-A and HLA-B alleles for most subjects in the first cohort. Most TCR sequences were seen in very few donors, while some public TCRs were found in many individuals. Presence/absence analyses assumed roughly uniform sequencing depth across donors, an assumption that may not hold. The study listed 150 to 200 TCR beta chains as associated with cytomegalovirus. In a later analysis, TCR association rates were found to vary across HLA loci, with the most associated TCRs seen for DRB1 alleles and the fewest for HLA-C alleles. Correlated functional status among segregating V segments might be attributable to linkage disequilibrium, but an unknown experimental factor could not be ruled out. Some IMGT-functional V segments, including TRBV6-2 and TRBV6-3, could not be distinguished by the 87-base-pair reads and were therefore excluded. A later genetic analysis associated a missense DCLRE1C variant with V-gene and J-gene trimming of TCR beta chains, and an independent cohort replicated the association. The only immune exposure information available for the cohort was CMV serostatus. Because HLA typing was missing for some donors at each locus, association tests included only the typed subset. According to a later genetic analysis, donors in an Asian-associated ancestry cluster had fewer N-insertions in productive TCRs than the roughly 700-donor mean. In vitro tests confirmed that a few of the cytomegalovirus-associated TCR beta chains recognize cytomegalovirus antigens. The authors suggested that the approach could potentially be generalized to other disease states and immunological phenotypes. A later analysis reported that several top co-occurrence clusters appeared linked to parvovirus B19, influenza, CMV and Epstein-Barr virus. A later analysis associated about 17,000 TCR beta sequences with specific HLA alleles at a false discovery rate of 0.05. A cluster of highly shared sequence variants was judged likely to represent a technical artifact of the sequencing pipeline. Compared with equally common non-associated chains, HLA-associated TCR beta chains in a later analysis were more clonally expanded and had lower generation probabilities. In an earlier analysis of more than 450 of the donors, most TCR beta V segments were observed in productive rearrangements about 87% or about 30% of the time, broadly matching IMGT annotations. In a later analysis, most CMV-associated TCR beta chains were found to appear HLA-restricted, with HLA associations seemingly driven largely by CMV exposure. The classifier was reported to diagnose cytomegalovirus status with high specificity and sensitivity in both the original cohort and the validation cohort. This cohort had only TCR beta chains sequenced, and the lack of alpha or paired-chain data limited which features could be detected.

The chain couples TRBV9 to TRBJ1-2; 8 nucleotides in the junction match TRBD1. This receptor was obtained from a woman aged 18-29 years in good health and CMV-seropositive. Sequencing was carried out using PBMCs. The CDR3 here reads CASSATGVGNGYTF. The DNA sequence follows: TGTGCCAGCAGCGCGACAGGGGTTGGGAATGGCTACACCTTC.